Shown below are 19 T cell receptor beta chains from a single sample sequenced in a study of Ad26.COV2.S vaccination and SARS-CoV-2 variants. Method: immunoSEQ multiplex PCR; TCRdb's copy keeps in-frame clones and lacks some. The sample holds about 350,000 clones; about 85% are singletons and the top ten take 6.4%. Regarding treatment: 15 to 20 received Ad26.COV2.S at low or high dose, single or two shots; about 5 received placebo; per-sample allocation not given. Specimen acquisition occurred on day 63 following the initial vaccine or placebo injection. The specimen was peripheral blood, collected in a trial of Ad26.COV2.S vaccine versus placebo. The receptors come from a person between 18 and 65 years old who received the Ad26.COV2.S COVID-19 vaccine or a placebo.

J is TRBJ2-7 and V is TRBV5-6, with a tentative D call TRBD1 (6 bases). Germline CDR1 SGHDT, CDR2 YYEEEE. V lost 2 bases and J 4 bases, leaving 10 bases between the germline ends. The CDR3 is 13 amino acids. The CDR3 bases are TGTGCCAGCAGCTTTAGGACAGAATACGAGCAGTACTTC. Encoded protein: CASSFRTEYEQYF.

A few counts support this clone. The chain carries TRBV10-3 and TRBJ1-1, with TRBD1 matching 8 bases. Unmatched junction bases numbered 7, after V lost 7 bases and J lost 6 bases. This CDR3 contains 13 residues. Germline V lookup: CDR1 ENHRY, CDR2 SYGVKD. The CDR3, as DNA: TGTGCCATCACTTCACAGGGGGAGCCTGAAGCTTTCTTT. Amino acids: CAITSQGEPEAFF.

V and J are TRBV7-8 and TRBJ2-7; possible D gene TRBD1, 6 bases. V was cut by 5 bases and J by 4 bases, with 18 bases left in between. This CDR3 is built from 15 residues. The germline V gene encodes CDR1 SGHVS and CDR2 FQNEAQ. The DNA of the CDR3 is TGTGCCAGCAGCATCAACAGGGATCCCCTTTACGAGCAGTACTTC. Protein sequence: CASSINRDPLYEQYF.

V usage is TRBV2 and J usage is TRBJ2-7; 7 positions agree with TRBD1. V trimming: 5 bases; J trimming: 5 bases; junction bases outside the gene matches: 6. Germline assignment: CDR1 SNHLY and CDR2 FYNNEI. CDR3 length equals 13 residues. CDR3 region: CASSRDSPNEQYF. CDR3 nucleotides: TGTGCCAGCAGTAGGGACAGCCCTAACGAGCAGTACTTC.

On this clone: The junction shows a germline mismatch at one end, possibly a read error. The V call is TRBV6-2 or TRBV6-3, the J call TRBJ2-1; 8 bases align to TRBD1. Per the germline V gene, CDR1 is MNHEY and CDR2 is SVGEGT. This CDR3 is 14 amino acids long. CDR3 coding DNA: TGTGCCAGCAGTTACGAGTACCTGGTCTCAGGGGGCATCTTC. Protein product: CASSYEYLVSGGIF.

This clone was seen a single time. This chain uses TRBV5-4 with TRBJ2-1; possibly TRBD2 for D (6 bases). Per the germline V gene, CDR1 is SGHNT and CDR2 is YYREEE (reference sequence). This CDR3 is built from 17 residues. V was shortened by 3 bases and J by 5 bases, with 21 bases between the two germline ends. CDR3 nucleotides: TGTGCCAGCAGCTGGCTCGGTGCGGGGCAAACCCACAATGAGCAGTTCTTC. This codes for CASSWLGAGQTHNEQFF.

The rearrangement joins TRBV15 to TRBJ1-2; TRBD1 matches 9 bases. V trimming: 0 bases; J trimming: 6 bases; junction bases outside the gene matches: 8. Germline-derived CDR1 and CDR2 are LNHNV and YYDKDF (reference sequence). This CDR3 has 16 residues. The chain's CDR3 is CATSRDPRGQGNGYTF. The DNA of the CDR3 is TGTGCCACCAGCAGAGATCCGCGAGGACAGGGGAATGGCTACACCTTC.

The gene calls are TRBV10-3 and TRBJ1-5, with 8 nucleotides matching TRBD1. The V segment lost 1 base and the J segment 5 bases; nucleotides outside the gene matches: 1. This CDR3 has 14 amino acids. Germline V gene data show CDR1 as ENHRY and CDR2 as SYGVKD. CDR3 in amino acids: CAISELTGDQPQHF. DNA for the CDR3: TGTGCCATCAGTGAGTTGACAGGGGATCAGCCCCAGCATTTT.

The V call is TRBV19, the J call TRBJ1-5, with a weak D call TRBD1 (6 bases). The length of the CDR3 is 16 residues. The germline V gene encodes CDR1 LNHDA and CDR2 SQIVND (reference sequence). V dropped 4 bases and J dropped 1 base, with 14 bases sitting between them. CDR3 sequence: CASSTSAGASNQPQHF. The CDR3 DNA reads TGTGCCAGTAGTACCTCGGCGGGGGCCAGCAATCAGCCCCAGCATTTT.

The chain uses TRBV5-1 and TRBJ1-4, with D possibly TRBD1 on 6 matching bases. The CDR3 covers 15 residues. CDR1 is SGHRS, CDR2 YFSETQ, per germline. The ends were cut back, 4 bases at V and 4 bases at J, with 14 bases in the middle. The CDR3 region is CASSLETGDNEKLFF. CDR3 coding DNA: TGCGCCAGCAGCCTAGAGACAGGCGATAATGAAAAACTGTTTTTT.

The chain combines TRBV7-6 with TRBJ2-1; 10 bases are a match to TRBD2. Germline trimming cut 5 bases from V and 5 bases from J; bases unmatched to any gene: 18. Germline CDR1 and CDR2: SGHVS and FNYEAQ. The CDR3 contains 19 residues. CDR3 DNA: TGTGCCAGCAGCCCTAGCGGATTTGAGCGGGAGGGCCGCCACAATGAGCAGTTCTTC. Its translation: CASSPSGFEREGRHNEQFF.

The DNA of the CDR3 is TGTGCCAGCAGCGTAGAAGGGGACTCGGGAGAGACCCAGTACTTC. It yields the protein CASSVEGDSGETQYF. The genes are TRBV9 and TRBJ2-5, with D possibly matching TRBD2 (6 bases). Trimming shortened V by 0 bases and J by 4 bases, and 13 bases separated the two germline ends. The CDR3 contains 15 residues. From germline, CDR1 is SGDLS and CDR2 YYNGEE.

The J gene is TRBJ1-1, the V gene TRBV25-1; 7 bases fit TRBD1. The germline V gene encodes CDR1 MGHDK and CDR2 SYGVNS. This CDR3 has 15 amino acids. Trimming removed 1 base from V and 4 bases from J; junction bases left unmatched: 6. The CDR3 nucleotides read TGTGCCAGCAGTGAATTCAGAGGGGGCGGCACTGAAGCTTTCTTT. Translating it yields CASSEFRGGGTEAFF.

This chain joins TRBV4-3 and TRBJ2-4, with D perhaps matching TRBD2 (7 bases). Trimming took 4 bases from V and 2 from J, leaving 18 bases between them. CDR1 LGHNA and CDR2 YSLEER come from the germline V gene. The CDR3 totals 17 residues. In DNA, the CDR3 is TGCGCCAGCAGCCCGATGGTGGGGGGGGCTCCCAAAAACATTCAGTACTTC. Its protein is CASSPMVGGAPKNIQYF.

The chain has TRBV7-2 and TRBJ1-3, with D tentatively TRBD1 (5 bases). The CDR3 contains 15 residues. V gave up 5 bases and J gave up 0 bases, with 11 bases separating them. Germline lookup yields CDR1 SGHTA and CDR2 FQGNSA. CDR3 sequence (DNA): TGTGCCAGCAGCCCGGGGGGTCGCTCTGGAAACACCATATATTTT. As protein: CASSPGGRSGNTIYF.

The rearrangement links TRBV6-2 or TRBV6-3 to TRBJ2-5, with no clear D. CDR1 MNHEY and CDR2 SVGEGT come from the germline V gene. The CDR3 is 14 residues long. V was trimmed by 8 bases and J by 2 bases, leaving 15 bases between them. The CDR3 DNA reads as TGTGCCAGCTGCCTAGGCGCTATTCAAGAGACCCAGTACTTC. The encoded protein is CASCLGAIQETQYF.

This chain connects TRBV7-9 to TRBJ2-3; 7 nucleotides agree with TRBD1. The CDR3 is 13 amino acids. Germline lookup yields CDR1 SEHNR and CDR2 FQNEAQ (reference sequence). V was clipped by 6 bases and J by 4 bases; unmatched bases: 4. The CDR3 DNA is TGTGCCAGCAGTGACAGGGCTTCAGATACGCAGTATTTT. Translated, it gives CASSDRASDTQYF.

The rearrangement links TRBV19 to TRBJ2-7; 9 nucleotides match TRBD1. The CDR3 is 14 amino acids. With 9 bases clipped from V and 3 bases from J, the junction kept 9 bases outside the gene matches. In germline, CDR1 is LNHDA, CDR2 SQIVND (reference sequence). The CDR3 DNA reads TGTGCCAGCACCGTAGGACAGGGGAACTACGAGCAGTACTTC. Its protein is CASTVGQGNYEQYF.

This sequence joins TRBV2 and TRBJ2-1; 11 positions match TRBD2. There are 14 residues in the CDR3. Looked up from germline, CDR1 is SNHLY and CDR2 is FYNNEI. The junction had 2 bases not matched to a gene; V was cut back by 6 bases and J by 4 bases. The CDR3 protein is CASRGLAEYNEQFF. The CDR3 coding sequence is TGTGCCAGCAGGGGACTAGCGGAATACAATGAGCAGTTCTTC.